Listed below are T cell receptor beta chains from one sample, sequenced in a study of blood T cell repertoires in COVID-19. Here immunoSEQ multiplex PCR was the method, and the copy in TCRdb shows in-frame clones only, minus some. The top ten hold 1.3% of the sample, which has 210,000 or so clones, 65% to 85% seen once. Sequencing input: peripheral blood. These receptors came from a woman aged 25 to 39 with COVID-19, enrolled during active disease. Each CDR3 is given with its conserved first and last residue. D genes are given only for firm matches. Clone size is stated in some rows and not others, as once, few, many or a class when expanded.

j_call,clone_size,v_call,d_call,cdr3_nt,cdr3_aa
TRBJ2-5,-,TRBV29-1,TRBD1,TGCAGCGTAGACAGGGCAAGGGAGACCCAGTACTTC,CSVDRARETQYF
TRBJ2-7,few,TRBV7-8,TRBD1,TGTGCCAGCAGCACAGGACAGGGTTACGAGCAGTACTTC,CASSTGQGYEQYF
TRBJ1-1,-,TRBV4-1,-,TGCGCCAGCAGCCAAGACAGGGAACCTGAAGCTTTCTTT,CASSQDREPEAFF
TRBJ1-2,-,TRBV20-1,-,TGCAGTGCTAGAGATTCGGGCTACACCTTC,CSARDSGYTF
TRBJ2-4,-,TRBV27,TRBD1,TGTGCCAGCAGTTCAGGACAGGGCCGGCCTCTAGCCAAAAACATTCAGTACTTC,CASSSGQGRPLAKNIQYF
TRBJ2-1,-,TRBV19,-,TGTGCCAGTAGTTGGGGGGAGCCCTACAATGAGCAGTTCTTC,CASSWGEPYNEQFF
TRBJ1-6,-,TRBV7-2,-,TGTGCCAGCAGCTTAAGTATAGAATCACCCCTCCACTTT,CASSLSIESPLHF
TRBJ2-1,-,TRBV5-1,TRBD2,TGCGCCAGCAGCCTCAGGACTAGCGGTCCCTCCTACAATGAGCAGTTCTTC,CASSLRTSGPSYNEQFF
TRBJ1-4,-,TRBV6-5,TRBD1,TGTGCCACCGCGACAAGGGGGCTTCGGGAAAAACTGTTTTTT,CATATRGLREKLFF
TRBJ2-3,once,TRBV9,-,TGTGCCAGCAGCGTCCCCCAGGGGCAGGGCACAGATACGCAGTATTTT,CASSVPQGQGTDTQYF
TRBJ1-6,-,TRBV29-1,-,TGCAGCGTTGGGGAGACAGGAGTGGATTCACCCCTCCACTTT,CSVGETGVDSPLHF
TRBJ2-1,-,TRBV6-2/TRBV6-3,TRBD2,TGTGCCAGCAGTTGGACTAGCGGGGATAGCTCCTACAATGAGCAGTTCTTC,CASSWTSGDSSYNEQFF
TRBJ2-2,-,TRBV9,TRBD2,TGTGCCAGCAGCCCCCGGACTAGTGGCACCGGGGAGCTGTTTTTT,CASSPRTSGTGELFF
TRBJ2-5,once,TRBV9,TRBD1,TGTGCCAGCAGCGTAGAAGGGACAGGGGAAGAGACCCAGTACTTC,CASSVEGTGEETQYF
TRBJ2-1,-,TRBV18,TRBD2,TGTGCCAGCTCACCTCGGACTAGCGGGGGGGCCATAAATGAGCAGTTCTTC,CASSPRTSGGAINEQFF
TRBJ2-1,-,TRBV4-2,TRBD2,TGTGCCAGCAGCCAAGATATGGCGTCTAGCGGGGGGAATGAGCAGTTCTTC,CASSQDMASSGGNEQFF
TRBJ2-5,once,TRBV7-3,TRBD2,TGTGCCAGCAGCTCGGGACTAGCGGGAGTGGAGACCCAGTACTTC,CASSSGLAGVETQYF
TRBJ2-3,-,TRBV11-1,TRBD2,TGTGCCAGCAGCTTCGGGCGGGAGTACGTCGCAGATACGCAGTATTTT,CASSFGREYVADTQYF
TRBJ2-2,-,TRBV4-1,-,TGCGCCAGCAGCCAAGATGGGCTCACCGGGGAGCTGTTTTTT,CASSQDGLTGELFF
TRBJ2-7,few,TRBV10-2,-,TGCGCCAGCGGGTGGGAGTTCTCCTACGAGCAGTACTTC,CASGWEFSYEQYF
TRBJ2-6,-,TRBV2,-,TGTGCCAGCAGTATCGCGCAATCTGGGGCCAACGTCCTGACTTTC,CASSIAQSGANVLTF
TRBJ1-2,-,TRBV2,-,TGTGCCAGCAGTGGAGAGGCAGGGAATCACTATGGCTACACCTTC,CASSGEAGNHYGYTF
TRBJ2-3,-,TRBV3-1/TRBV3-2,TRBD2,TGTGCCAGCAGCTTCCGGACTAGCGGCACAGATACGCAGTATTTT,CASSFRTSGTDTQYF
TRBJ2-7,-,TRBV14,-,TGTGCCAGCAGCACGACCCAGGGCGAGCAGTACTTC,CASSTTQGEQYF
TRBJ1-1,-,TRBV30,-,TGTGCCTGGAGTGTACTTTGGGAGCCTGAAGCTTTCTTT,CAWSVLWEPEAFF
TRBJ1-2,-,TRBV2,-,TGTGCCAGCAGTGAGGCAGGGGGCTACACCTTC,CASSEAGGYTF
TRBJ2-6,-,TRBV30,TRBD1,TGTGCCTGGAGTCCGGGACAGAGCTCTGGGGCCAACGTCCTGACTTTC,CAWSPGQSSGANVLTF
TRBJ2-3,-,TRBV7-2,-,TGTGCCAGCAGCTTAGGGGTTGTACGGGCAGATACGCAGTATTTT,CASSLGVVRADTQYF
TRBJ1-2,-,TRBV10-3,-,TGTGCCATCAGTGTTAGGAGAGGCTACACCTTC,CAISVRRGYTF
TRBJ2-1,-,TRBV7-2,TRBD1,TGTGCCAGCAGCCAAAGACAGGGAGCCACCTACAATGAGCAGTTCTTC,CASSQRQGATYNEQFF
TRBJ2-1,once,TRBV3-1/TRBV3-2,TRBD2,TGTGCCAGCAGCCAAGCCCATAGCGGGGGTCATACAGGGAGCTCCTACAATGAGCAGTTCTTC,CASSQAHSGGHTGSSYNEQFF
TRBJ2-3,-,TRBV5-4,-,TGTGCCAGCAGCTTGGGGAGCGGTTCAGATACGCAGTATTTT,CASSLGSGSDTQYF
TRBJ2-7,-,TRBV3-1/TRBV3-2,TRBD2,TGTGCCAGCAGCCTTGGACTAGCGGGAGTGGAAAAGCAGTACTTC,CASSLGLAGVEKQYF
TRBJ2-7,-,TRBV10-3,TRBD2,TGTGCCATCAGATCGATAGTGGGAGAGCGGGAGGGACCCGGGGCCTACGAGCAGTACTTC,CAIRSIVGEREGPGAYEQYF
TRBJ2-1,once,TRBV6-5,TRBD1,TGTGCCAGCACTCCCGGGACAGGGTACCATGAGCAGTTCTTC,CASTPGTGYHEQFF
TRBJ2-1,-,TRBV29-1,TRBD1,TGCAGCGTCTGTCGCTTGGGACAGGGGGCTGGGAATGAGCAGTTCTTC,CSVCRLGQGAGNEQFF
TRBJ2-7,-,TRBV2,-,TGTGCCAGCAGTACCGACAGCTACGAGCAGTACTTC,CASSTDSYEQYF
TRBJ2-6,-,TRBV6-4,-,TGTGCCAGCAGTGATGGACACTTCTCTGGGGCCAACGTCCTGACTTTC,CASSDGHFSGANVLTF
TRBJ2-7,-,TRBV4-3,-,TGCGCCAGCAGCCGAGACAGATCCTACGAGCAGTACTTC,CASSRDRSYEQYF
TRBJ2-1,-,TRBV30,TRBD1,TGTGCCTGGAGTGTGACAGGGGCGTACAATGAGCAGTTCTTC,CAWSVTGAYNEQFF
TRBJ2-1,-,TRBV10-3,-,TGTGCCGCTCAACGTGATCCGAGCTCCTACAATGAGCAGTTCTTC,CAAQRDPSSYNEQFF
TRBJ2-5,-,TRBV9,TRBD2,TGTGCCAGCAGCGTAGCTCCCCGGGGCGGGGGTTACCAAGAGACCCAGTACTTC,CASSVAPRGGGYQETQYF
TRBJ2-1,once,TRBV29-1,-,TGCAGCGTTGAACGGAGCTCCTACAATGAGCAGTTCTTC,CSVERSSYNEQFF
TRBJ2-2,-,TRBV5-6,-,TGTGCCAGCAGCTTGGCTCACAGCACCGGGGAGCTGTTTTTT,CASSLAHSTGELFF
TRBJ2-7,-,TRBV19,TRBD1,TGTGCCAGTAGTCCCGGGACAGGGGCCGAGCAGTACTTC,CASSPGTGAEQYF
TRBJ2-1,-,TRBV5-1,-,TGCGCCAGCAGCCCGTGGCGGGTTAGCATCAATGAGCAGTTCTTC,CASSPWRVSINEQFF
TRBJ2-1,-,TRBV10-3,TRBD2,TGTGCCATCACCGAAACCGGGACTAGCGGTAATGAGCAGTTCTTC,CAITETGTSGNEQFF
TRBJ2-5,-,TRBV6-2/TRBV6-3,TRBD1,TGTGCCAGCAGTTACTCGACGGGGACAGGCCGACAAGAGACCCAGTACTTC,CASSYSTGTGRQETQYF
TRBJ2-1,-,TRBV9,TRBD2,TGTGCCAGCAGCAAGAGACCGGGAGGGCCTGGTGAGCAGTTCTTC,CASSKRPGGPGEQFF
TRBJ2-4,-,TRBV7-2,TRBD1,TGTGCCAGCAGCCTAGAGACAGGGGGCATGAACATTCAGTACTTC,CASSLETGGMNIQYF
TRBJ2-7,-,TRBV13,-,TGTGCCAGCAGCAGCCGGGGGGCGCGGGAGCAGTACTTC,CASSSRGAREQYF